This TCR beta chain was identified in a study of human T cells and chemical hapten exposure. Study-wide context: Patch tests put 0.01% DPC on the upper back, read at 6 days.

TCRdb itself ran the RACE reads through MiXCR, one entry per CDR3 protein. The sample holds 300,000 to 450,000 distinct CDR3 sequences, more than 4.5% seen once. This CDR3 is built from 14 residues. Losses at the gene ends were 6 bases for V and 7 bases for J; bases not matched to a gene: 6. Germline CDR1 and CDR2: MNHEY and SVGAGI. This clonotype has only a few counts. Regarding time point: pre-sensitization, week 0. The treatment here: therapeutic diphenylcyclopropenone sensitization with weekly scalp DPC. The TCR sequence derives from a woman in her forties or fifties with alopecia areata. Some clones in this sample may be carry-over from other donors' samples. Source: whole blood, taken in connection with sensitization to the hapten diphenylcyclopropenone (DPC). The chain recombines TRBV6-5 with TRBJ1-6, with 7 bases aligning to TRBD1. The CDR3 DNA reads TGTGCCAGCAGGGCGGGACAGACAAATTCACCCCTCCACTTT. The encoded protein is CASRAGQTNSPLHF.